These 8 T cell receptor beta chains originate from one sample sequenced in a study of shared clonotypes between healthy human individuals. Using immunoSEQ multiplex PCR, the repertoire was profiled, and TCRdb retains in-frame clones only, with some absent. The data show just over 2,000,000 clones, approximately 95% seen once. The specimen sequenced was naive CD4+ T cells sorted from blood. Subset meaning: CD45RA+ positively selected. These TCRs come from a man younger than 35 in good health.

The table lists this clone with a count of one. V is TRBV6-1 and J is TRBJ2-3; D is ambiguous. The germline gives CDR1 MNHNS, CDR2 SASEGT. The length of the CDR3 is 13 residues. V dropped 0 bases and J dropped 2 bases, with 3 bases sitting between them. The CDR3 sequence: CASSEAYTDTQYF. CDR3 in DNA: TGTGCCAGCAGTGAAGCCTACACAGATACGCAGTATTTT.

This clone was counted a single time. DNA for the CDR3: TGTGCCAGCAGCTTAGATGGGGTTATCAATCAGCCCCAGCATTTT. Its protein is CASSLDGVINQPQHF. The V call is TRBV7-9, the J call TRBJ1-5, with D uncertain. Trimming took off 1 base at V and 3 bases at J, with 10 bases between the two ends. The CDR3 has 15 residues. Germline V gives CDR1 SEHNR, CDR2 FQNEAQ (reference sequence).

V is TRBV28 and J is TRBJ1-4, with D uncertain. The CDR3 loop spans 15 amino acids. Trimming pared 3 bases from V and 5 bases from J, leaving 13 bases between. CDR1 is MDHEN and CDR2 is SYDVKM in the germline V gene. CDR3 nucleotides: TGTGCCAGCAGTTTTTGGTCCCAGAAGAATGAAAAACTGTTTTTT. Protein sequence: CASSFWSQKNEKLFF. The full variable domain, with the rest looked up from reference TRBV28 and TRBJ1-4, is DVKVTQSSRYLVKRTGEKVFLECVQDMDHENMFWYRQDPGLGLRLIYFSYDVKMKEKGDIPEGYSVSREKKERFSLILESASTNQTSMYLCASSFWSQKNEKLFFGSGTQLSVL.

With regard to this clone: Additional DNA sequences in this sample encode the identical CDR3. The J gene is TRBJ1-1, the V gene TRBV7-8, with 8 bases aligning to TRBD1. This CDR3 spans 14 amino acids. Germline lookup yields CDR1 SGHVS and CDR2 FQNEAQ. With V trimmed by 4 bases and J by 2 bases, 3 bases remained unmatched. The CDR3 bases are TGTGCCAGCAGCTCAGGACAGGGAAACACTGAAGCTTTCTTT. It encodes CASSSGQGNTEAFF.

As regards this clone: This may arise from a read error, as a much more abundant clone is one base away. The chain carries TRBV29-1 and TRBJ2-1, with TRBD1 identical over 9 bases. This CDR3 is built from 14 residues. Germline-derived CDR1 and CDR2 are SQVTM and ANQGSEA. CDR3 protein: CSVGQGKLANGQFF. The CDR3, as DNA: TGCAGCGTGGGACAGGGAAAGCTTGCCAATGGGCAGTTCTTC.

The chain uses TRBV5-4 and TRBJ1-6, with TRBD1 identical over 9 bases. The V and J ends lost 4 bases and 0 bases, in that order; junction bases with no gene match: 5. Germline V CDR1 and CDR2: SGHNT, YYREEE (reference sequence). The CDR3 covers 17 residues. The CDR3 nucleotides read TGTGCCAGCAGCCCCGGGACAGGGCGCTCCTATAATTCACCCCTCCACTTT. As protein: CASSPGTGRSYNSPLHF.

The CDR3 loop is CASSQDRSTNEKLFF. In DNA, the CDR3 is TGTGCCAGCAGCCAAGACAGATCAACTAATGAAAAACTGTTTTTT. V gene TRBV7-2 combines with J gene TRBJ1-4; tentatively, D is TRBD1 (5 bases). Trimming took off 5 bases at V and 0 bases at J, with 10 bases between the two ends. The CDR3 loop spans 15 amino acids. CDR1 is SGHTA and CDR2 is FQGNSA in the germline V gene.

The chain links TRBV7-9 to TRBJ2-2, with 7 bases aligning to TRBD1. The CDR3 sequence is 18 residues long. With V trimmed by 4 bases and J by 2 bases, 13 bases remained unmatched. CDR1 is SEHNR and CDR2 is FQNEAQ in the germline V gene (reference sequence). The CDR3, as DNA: TGTGCCAGCAGCTCTAAGGGTCTCGGGACAGTCAACACCGGGGAGCTGTTTTTT. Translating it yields CASSSKGLGTVNTGELFF.